The source of this T cell receptor (beta chain) is a study of blood T cell repertoires in COVID-19. In germline, CDR1 is ENHRY, CDR2 SYGVKD. The CDR3 length is 14 residues. The junction had 8 bases not matched to a gene; V was cut back by 8 bases and J by 5 bases. Sequencing used immunoSEQ multiplex PCR; TCRdb keeps in-frame clones, though not all of them. The profile shows under 200,000 clones, roughly four fifths of them singletons. This clone was seen only once. The chain employs TRBV10-3 and TRBJ2-7; 11 bases agree with TRBD1. The sequenced sample was peripheral blood. The receptor was isolated from a human donor in a cohort sampled during active COVID-19. This CDR3 reads CAILGQGAWDEQYF. CDR3 nucleotide sequence: TGTGCCATCCTAGGACAGGGGGCGTGGGACGAGCAGTACTTC.